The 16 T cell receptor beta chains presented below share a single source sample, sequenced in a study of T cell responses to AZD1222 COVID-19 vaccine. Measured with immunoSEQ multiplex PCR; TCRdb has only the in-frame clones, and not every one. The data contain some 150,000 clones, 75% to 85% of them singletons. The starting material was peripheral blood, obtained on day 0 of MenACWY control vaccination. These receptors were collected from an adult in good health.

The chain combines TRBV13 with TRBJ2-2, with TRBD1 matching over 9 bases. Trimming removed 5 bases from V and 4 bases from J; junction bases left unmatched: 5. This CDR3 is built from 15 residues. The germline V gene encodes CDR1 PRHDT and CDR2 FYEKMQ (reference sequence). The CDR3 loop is CASSQGQGSTGELFF. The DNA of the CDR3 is TGTGCCAGCAGCCAGGGACAGGGAAGCACCGGGGAGCTGTTTTTT.

CDR3 protein: CASSLGHRDEKLFF. The CDR3 DNA follows: TGCGCCAGCAGCCTGGGGCACAGGGATGAAAAACTGTTTTTT. The V and J genes are TRBV5-1 and TRBJ1-4; D perhaps matches TRBD1 (6 bases). Trimming removed 4 bases at V and 6 bases at J, with 13 bases between. This CDR3 contains 14 residues. CDR1 is SGHRS, CDR2 YFSETQ, per germline.

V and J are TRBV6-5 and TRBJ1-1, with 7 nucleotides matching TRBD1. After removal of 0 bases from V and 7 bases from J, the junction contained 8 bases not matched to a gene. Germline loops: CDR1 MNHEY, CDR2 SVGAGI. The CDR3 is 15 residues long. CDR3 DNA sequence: TGTGCCAGCAGTTACTCTTCCGGGACAGACGATGAAGCTTTCTTT. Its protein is CASSYSSGTDDEAFF.

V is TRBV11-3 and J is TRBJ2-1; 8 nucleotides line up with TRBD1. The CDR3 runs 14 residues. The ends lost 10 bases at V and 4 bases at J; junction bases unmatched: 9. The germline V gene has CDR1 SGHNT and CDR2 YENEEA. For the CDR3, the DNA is TGTGCCAAGATGCCGGGACAGGCATACAATGAGCAGTTCTTC. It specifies CAKMPGQAYNEQFF.

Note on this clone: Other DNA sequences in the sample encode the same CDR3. The CDR3 reads CASSLYSNQPQHF. CDR3 DNA sequence: TGTGCCAGCAGTTTATATAGCAATCAGCCCCAGCATTTT. This chain joins TRBV28 and TRBJ1-5; D unclear. V was trimmed by 1 base and J by 0 bases, leaving 1 base between them. CDR3 size: 13 residues. Germline lookup yields CDR1 MDHEN and CDR2 SYDVKM.

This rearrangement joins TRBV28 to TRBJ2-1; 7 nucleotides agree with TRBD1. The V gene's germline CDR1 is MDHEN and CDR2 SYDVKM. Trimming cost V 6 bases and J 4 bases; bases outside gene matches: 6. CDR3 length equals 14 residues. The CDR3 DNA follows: TGTGCCAGCAGCTCGGGACAGTTATACAATGAGCAGTTCTTC. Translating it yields CASSSGQLYNEQFF.

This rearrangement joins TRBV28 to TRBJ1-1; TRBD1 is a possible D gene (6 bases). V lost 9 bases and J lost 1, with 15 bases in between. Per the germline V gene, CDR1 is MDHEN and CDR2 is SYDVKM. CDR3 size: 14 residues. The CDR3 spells CASQRGGRNTEAFF. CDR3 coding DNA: TGTGCCAGTCAGAGAGGGGGGCGGAACACTGAAGCTTTCTTT.

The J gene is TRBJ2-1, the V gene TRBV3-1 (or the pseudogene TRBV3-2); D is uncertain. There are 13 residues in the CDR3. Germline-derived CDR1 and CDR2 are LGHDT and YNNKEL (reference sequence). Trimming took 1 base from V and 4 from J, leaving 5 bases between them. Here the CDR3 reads CASSQVRYNEQFF. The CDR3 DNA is TGTGCCAGCAGCCAAGTCAGATACAATGAGCAGTTCTTC.

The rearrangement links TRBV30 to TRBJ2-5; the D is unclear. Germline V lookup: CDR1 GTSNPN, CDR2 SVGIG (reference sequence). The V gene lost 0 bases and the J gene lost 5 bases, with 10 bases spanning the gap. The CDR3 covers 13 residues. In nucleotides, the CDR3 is TGTGCCTGGAGTGTGGGCAGACGCGAGACCCAGTACTTC. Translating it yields CAWSVGRRETQYF.

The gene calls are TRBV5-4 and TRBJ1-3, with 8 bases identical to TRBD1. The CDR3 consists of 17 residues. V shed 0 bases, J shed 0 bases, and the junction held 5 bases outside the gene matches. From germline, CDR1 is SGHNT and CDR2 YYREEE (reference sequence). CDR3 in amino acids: CASSLAAGQGSGNTIYF. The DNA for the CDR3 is TGTGCCAGCAGCTTGGCGGCCGGACAGGGCTCTGGAAACACCATATATTTT.

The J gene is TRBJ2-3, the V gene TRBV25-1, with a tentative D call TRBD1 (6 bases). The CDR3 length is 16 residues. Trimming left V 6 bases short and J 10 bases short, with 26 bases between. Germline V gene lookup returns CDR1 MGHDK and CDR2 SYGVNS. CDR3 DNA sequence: TGTGCCAGCAGGGGAACAGGGACAATTCCCCATGGTTCGCAGTATTTT. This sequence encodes CASRGTGTIPHGSQYF.

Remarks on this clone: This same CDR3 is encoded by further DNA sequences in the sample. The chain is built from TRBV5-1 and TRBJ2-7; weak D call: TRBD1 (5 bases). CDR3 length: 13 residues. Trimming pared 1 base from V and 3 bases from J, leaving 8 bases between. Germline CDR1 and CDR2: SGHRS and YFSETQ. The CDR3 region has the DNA TGCGCCAGCAGCTTGACAGGAAACTACGAGCAGTACTTC. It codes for CASSLTGNYEQYF.

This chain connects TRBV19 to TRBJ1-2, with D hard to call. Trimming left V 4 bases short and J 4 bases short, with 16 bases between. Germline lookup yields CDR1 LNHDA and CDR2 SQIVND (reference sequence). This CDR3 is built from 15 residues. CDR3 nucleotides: TGTGCCAGTAGTACCACCGGGAAGCTCATCTATGGCTACACCTTC. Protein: CASSTTGKLIYGYTF.

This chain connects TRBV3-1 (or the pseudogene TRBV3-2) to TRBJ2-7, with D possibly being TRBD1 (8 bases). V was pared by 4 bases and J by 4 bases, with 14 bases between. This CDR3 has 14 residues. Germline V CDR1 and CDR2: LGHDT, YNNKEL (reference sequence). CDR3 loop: CASSRHRGGYEQYF. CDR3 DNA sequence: TGTGCCAGCAGCCGCCACAGGGGGGGGTACGAGCAGTACTTC.

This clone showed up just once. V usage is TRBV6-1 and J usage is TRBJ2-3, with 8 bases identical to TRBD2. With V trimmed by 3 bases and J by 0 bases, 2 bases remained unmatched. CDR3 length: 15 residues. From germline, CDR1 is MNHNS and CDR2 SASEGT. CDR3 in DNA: TGTGCCAGCAGTGATCCGGGGGGGAGCACAGATACGCAGTATTTT. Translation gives CASSDPGGSTDTQYF.

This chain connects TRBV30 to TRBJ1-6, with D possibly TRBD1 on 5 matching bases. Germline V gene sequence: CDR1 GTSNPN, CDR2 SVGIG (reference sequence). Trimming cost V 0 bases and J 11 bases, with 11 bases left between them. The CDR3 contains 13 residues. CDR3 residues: CAWSVPGGPPLHF. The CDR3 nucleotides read TGTGCCTGGAGTGTACCCGGGGGACCACCCCTCCACTTT.